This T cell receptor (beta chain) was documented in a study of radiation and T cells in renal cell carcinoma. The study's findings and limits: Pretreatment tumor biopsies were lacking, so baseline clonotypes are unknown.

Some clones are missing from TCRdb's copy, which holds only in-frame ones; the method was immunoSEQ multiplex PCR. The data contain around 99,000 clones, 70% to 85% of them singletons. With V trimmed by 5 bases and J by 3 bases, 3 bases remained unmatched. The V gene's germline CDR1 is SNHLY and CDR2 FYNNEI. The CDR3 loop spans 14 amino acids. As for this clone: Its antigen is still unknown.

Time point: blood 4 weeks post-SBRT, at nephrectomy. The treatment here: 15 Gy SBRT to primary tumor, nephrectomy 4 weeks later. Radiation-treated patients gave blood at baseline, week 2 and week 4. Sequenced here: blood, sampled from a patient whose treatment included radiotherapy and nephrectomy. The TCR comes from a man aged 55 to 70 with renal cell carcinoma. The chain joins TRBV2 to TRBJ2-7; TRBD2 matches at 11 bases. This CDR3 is CASSLTSGIYEQYF. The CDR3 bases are TGTGCCAGCAGTTTGACTAGCGGGATCTACGAGCAGTACTTC. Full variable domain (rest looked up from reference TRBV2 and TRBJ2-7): EPEVTQTPSHQVTQMGQEVILRCVPISNHLYFYWYRQILGQKVEFLVSFYNNEISEKSEIFDDQFSVERPDGSNFTLKIRSTKLEDSAMYFCASSLTSGIYEQYFGPGTRLTVT.